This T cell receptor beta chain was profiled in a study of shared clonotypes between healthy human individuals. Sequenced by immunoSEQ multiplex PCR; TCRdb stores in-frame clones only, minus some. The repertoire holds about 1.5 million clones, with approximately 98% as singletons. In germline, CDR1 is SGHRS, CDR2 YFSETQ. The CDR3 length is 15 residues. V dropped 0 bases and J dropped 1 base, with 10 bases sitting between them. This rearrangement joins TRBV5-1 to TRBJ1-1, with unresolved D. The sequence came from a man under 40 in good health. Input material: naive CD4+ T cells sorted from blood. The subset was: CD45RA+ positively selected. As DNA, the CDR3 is TGCGCCAGCAGCTTGGACCTGAACTCGAACACTGAAGCTTTCTTT. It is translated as CASSLDLNSNTEAFF.